One and the same sample provided the 9 T cell receptor beta chains below, sequenced in a study of OX40 agonist ivuxolimab in advanced cancers. Data came from immunoSEQ multiplex PCR; TCRdb stores just in-frame clones and leaves some out. The sample includes around 100,000 clones, roughly nine tenths of them seen just once. The source was CD4+ or CD8+ T cells sorted from blood, collected in a trial of the OX40 agonist ivuxolimab. These receptor sequences come from an adult with an advanced solid tumor such as melanoma, head and neck, liver or kidney cancer.

The chain combines TRBV7-9 with TRBJ2-7, with 8 bases lining up with TRBD1. CDR3 size: 15 residues. Germline V gene data show CDR1 as SEHNR and CDR2 as FQNEAQ (reference sequence). The junction had 9 bases not matched to a gene; V was cut back by 5 bases and J by 3 bases. CDR3 in DNA: TGTGCCAGCAGCCGTTCCGGGACAGGTAACTACGAGCAGTACTTC. The encoded protein is CASSRSGTGNYEQYF.

This clone was observed a handful of times. V gene TRBV6-1 combines with J gene TRBJ2-7; TRBD1 is a possible D gene (6 bases). Deletions cut 10 bases from V and 4 bases from J, with 17 bases between. Per the germline V gene, CDR1 is MNHNS and CDR2 is SASEGT. The CDR3 sequence is 13 residues long. CDR3 residues: CATKGGSFYEQYF. CDR3 coding DNA: TGTGCCACGAAAGGGGGAAGCTTTTACGAGCAGTACTTC.

The chain links TRBV7-8 to TRBJ2-5, with D hard to call. Trimming stripped 1 base from V and 2 bases from J, with 5 bases between. The CDR3 consists of 13 residues. The germline V gene has CDR1 SGHVS and CDR2 FQNEAQ. Written as DNA, the CDR3 is TGTGCCAGCAGCTTAGTCCCACAAGAGACCCAGTACTTC. Its protein product is CASSLVPQETQYF.

Concerning this clone: Other DNA sequences within the sample encode an identical CDR3. The chain is built from TRBV10-2 and TRBJ1-1; 10 bases fit TRBD1. The J segment lost 4 bases and the V segment lost 5 bases, leaving 4 bases of the junction unmatched. The CDR3 is 14 amino acids. Germline V CDR1 and CDR2: WSHSY, SAAADI. CDR3 region: CASSRQGAGTEAFF. In DNA, the CDR3 is TGCGCCAGCAGTCGACAGGGGGCGGGCACTGAAGCTTTCTTT.

V usage is TRBV21-1 and J usage is TRBJ1-3. TRBV21-1 is a listed pseudogene. The CDR3 has 14 amino acids. The CDR3: CARVGGVSGNTIYF. In DNA form, the CDR3 reads TGTGCCAGAGTGGGGGGCGTGTCTGGAAACACCATATATTTT.

This chain links TRBV5-6 with TRBJ1-2; 7 nucleotides match TRBD1. CDR1 SGHDT and CDR2 YYEEEE come from the germline V gene. The CDR3 runs 17 residues. Trimming took 1 base from V and 2 from J; bases not matched to a gene: 11. In DNA form, the CDR3 reads TGTGCCAGCAGCTTGTGGGGCGGGGACAGACCGAACTATGGCTACACCTTC. It translates to CASSLWGGDRPNYGYTF.

V and J are TRBV6-6 and TRBJ1-4, with D possibly being TRBD1 (6 bases). V lost 10 bases, J lost 3 bases, and 12 bases lay in between. The CDR3 loop spans 13 amino acids. CDR1 is MNHNY, CDR2 SVGAGI, per germline (reference sequence). The DNA of the CDR3 is TGTGCCACCAAGGGGGAAGCTAATGAAAAACTGTTTTTT. Protein sequence: CATKGEANEKLFF.

This chain joins TRBV19 and TRBJ2-1; tentative D call: TRBD1 (6 bases). Germline V gene lookup returns CDR1 LNHDA and CDR2 SQIVND (reference sequence). This CDR3 has 17 amino acids. Trimming cost V 1 base and J 3 bases, with 16 bases left between them. The CDR3 spells CASSIGPQGGYYNEQFF. Here the CDR3 DNA reads TGTGCCAGTAGTATAGGTCCCCAAGGGGGATACTACAATGAGCAGTTCTTC. The whole variable domain, remainder taken from reference TRBV19 and TRBJ2-1, is DGGITQSPKYLFRKEGQNVTLSCEQNLNHDAMYWYRQDPGQGLRLIYYSQIVNDFQKGDIAEGYSVSREKKESFPLTVTSAQKNPTAFYLCASSIGPQGGYYNEQFFGPGTRLTVL.

The CDR3: CATSRTGGNTIYF. The CDR3 coding sequence is TGTGCCACCAGCAGGACAGGGGGAAACACCATATATTTT. This chain joins TRBV15 and TRBJ1-3; 7 bases are shared with TRBD1. Looked up from germline, CDR1 is LNHNV and CDR2 is YYDKDF (reference sequence). Trimming removed 3 bases from V and 4 bases from J; junction bases left unmatched: 0. CDR3 length: 13 amino acids.